This T cell receptor (beta chain) was sequenced in a study of blood T cells in healthy people across ages. Study outcomes and limitations: Aged donors had fewer naive CD4+ cells and lower diversity than long-lived donors. Unsorted PBMC material precluded a definitive naive versus antigen-experienced comparison.

A second PCR of 7 to 11 cycles used a sample-barcoded 5' primer and a J-beta primer mix. TCRdb called the 5' RACE reads again in MiXCR, with one record for every CDR3 protein. The table has approximately 350,000 distinct CDR3 sequences, 45% to 65% seen once. About this clonotype: Antigen unknown.

The sample consisted of blood. This TCR was sampled from a man aged 55 to 69 in good health.

CDR3: CASSEYGTSGGQYF. The CDR3, as DNA: TGTGCCAGCAGTGAATATGGGACATCAGGTGGGCAGTACTTC. This chain connects TRBV25-1 to TRBJ2-7; D may be TRBD1 (6 bases). Germline lookup yields CDR1 MGHDK and CDR2 SYGVNS. The V end lost 0 bases, the J end lost 9 bases, and 15 bases lay between the germline ends. There are 14 residues in the CDR3.